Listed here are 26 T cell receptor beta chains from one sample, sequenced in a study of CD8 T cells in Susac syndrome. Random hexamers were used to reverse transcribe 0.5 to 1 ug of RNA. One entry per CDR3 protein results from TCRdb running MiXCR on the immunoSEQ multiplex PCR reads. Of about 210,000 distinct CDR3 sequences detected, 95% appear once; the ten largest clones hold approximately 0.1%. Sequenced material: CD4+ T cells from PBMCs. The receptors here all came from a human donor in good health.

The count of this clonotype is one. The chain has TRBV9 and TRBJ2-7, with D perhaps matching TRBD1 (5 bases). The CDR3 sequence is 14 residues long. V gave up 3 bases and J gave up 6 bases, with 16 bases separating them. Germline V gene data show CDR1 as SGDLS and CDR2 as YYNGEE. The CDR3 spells CASSAGPRQGEQYF. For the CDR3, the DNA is TGTGCCAGCAGCGCAGGGCCAAGGCAAGGCGAGCAGTACTTC.

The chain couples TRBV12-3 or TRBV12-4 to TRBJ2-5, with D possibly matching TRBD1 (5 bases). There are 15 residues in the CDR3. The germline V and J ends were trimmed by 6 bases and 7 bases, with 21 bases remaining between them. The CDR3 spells CASRSPGQVQGTQYF. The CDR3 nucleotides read TGTGCCAGCAGGTCCCCCGGGCAGGTCCAGGGGACCCAGTACTTC.

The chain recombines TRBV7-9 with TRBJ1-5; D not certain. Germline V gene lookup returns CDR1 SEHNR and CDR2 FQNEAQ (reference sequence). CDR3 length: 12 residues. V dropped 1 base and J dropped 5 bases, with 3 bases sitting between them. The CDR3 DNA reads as TGTGCCAGCAGCTTAGACCATCAGCCCCAGCATTTT. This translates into CASSLDHQPQHF.

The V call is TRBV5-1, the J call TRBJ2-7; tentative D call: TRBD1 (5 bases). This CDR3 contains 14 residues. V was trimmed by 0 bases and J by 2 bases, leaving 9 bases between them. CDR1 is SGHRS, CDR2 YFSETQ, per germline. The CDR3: CASSLEAGTYEQYV. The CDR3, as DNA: TGCGCCAGCAGCTTGGAGGCAGGGACCTACGAGCAGTACGTC.

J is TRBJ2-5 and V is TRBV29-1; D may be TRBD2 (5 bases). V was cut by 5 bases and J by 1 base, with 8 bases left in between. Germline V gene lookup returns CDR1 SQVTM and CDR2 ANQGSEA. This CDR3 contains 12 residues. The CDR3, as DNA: TGCAGCGTTCGGACTTCCCAAGAGACCCAGTACTTC. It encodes CSVRTSQETQYF.

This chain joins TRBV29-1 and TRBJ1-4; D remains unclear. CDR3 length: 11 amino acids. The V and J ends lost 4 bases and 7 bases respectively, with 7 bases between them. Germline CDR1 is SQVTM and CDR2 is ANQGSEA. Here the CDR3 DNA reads TGCAGCGTTGGGGCAGGTGAAAAACTGTTTTTT. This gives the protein CSVGAGEKLFF.

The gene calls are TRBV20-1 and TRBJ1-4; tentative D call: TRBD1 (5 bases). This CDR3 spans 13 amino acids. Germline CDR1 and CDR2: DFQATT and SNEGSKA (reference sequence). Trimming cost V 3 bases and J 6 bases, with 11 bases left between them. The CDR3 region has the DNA TGCAGTGCTAGGGAGGGGTCGGATGAAAAACTGTTTTTT. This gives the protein CSAREGSDEKLFF.

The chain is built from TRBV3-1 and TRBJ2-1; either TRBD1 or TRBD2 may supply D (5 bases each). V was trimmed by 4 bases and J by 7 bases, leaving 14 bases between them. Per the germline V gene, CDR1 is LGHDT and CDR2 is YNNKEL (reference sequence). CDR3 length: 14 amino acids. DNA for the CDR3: TGTGCCAGCAGCCGACGGGGACCTAGAAATGAGCAGTTCTTC. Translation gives CASSRRGPRNEQFF.

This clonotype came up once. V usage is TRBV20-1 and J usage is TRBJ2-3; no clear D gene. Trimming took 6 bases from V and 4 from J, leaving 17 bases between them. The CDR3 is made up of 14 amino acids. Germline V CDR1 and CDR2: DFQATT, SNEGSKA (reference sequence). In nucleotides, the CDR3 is TGCAGTGCCTTCGAAGCCCGGCTGGCAGATACGCAGTATTTT. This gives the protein CSAFEARLADTQYF.

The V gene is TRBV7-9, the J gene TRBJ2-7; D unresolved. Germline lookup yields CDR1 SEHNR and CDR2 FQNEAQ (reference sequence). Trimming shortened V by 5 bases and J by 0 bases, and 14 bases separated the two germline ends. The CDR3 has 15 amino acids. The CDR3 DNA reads TGTGCCAGCAGCCGCAGTTCTTCTAGCTCCTACGAGCAGTACGTC. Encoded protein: CASSRSSSSSYEQYV.

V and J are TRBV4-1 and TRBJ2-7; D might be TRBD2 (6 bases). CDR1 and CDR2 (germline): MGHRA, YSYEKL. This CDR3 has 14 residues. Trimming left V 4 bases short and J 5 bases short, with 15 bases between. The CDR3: CASSPFGASDEQYV. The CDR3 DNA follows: TGCGCCAGCAGCCCCTTTGGTGCTAGCGACGAGCAGTACGTC.

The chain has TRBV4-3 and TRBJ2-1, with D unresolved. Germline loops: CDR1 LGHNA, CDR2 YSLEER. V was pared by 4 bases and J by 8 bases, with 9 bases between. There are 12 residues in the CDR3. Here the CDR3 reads CASSRRTDEQFF. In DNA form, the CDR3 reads TGCGCCAGCAGCCGGCGAACCGATGAGCAGTTCTTC.

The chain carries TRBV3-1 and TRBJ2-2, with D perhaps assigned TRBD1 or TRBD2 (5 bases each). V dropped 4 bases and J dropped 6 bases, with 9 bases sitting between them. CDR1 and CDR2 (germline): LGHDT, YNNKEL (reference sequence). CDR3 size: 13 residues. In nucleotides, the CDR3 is TGTGCCAGCAGCCTTGGGACCGCCGGGGAGCTGTTTTTT. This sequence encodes CASSLGTAGELFF.

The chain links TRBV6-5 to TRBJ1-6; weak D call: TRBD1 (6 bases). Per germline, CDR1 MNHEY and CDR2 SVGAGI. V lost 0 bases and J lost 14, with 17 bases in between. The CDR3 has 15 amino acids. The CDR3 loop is CASSYSRGGISALHF. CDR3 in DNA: TGTGCCAGCAGTTACTCGAGAGGGGGAATTTCGGCCCTCCACTTT.

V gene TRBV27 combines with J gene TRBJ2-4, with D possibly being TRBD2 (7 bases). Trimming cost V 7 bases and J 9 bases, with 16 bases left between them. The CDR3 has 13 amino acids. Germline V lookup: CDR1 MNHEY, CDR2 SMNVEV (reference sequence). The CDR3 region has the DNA TGTGCCAGCACCGGAGGGGGGGATAGCATTCAGTACTTC. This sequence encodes CASTGGGDSIQYF.

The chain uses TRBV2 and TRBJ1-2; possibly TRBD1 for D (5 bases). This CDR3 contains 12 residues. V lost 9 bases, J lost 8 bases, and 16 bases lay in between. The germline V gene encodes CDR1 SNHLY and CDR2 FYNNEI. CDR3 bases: TGTGCCAGAGGGGTGACCGTTGAGGGCTACACCTTC. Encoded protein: CARGVTVEGYTF.

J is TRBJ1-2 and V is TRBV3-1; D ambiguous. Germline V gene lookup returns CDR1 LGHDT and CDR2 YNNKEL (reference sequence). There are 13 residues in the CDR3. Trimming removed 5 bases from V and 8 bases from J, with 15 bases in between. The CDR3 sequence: CASSGDTGPGYTF. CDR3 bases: TGTGCCAGCAGCGGAGACACCGGGCCCGGCTACACCTTC.

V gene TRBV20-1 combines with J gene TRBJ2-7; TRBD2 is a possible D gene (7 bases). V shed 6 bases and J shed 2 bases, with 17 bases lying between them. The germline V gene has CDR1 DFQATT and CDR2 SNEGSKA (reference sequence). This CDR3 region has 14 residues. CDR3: CSAAEGGAPYEQYF. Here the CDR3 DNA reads TGCAGTGCGGCCGAGGGGGGGGCCCCCTACGAGCAGTACTTC.

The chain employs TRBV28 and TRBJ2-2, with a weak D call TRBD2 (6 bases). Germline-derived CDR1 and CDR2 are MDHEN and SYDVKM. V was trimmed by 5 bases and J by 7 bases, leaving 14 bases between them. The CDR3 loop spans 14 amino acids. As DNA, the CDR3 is TGTGCCAGCAGTCCCGTGGGGAGGATCGGGGAGCTGTTTTTT. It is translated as CASSPVGRIGELFF.

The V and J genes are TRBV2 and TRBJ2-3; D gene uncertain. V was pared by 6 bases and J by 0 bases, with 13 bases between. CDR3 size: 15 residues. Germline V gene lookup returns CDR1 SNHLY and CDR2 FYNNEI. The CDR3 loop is CASRARFSSTDTQYF. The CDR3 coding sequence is TGTGCCAGCAGAGCTAGATTCTCTAGCACAGATACGCAGTATTTT.

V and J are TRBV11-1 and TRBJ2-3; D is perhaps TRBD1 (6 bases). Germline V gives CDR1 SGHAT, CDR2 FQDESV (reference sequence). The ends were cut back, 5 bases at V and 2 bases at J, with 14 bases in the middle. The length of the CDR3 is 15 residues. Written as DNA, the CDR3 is TGTGCCAGCAGCCGAGAGACAGGAGTCACAGATACGCAGTATTTT. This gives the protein CASSRETGVTDTQYF.

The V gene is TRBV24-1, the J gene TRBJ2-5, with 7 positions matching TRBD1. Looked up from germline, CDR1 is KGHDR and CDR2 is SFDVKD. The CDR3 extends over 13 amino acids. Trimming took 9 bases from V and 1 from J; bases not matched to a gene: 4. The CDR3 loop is CATRGQVQETQYF. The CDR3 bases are TGTGCCACCCGCGGACAGGTCCAAGAGACCCAGTACTTC.

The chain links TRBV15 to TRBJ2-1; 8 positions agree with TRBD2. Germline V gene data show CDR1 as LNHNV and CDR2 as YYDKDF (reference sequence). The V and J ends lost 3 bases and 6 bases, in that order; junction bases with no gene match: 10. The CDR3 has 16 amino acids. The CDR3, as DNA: TGTGCCACCAGCAGGGCAGGGACTAGGGCGGGCAATGAGCAGTTCTTC. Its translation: CATSRAGTRAGNEQFF.

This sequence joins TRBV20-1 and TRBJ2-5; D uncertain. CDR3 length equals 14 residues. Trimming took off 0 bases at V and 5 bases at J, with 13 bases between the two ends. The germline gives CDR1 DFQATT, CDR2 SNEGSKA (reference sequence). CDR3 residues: CSARDARTGETQYF. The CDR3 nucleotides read TGCAGTGCTAGAGATGCCAGGACCGGGGAGACCCAGTACTTC.

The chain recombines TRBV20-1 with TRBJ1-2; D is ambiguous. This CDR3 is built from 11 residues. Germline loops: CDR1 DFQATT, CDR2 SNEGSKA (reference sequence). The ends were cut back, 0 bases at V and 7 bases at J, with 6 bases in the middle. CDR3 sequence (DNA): TGCAGTGCTAGAGATCGACGTGGCTACACCTTC. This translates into CSARDRRGYTF.

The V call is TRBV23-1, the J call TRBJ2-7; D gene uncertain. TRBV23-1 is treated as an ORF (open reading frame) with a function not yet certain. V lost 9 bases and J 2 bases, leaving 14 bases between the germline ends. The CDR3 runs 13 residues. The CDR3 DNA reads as TGCGCCAGGTCGGTCAGGTCCACCTACGAGCAGTACGTC. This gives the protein CARSVRSTYEQYV.